These T cell receptor beta chains were read from a single sample in a study of Graves' ophthalmopathy and Graves' hyperthyroidism. MiXCR was run by TCRdb on the multiplex PCR reads, yielding one entry per CDR3 protein. The sample has about 480,000 distinct CDR3 sequences, approximately 15% seen once. Sequenced sample: blood. These receptors were obtained from a woman aged 25 to 39 with Graves' ophthalmopathy. Each CDR3 is given with its conserved first and last residue. Each record gives: D gene, CDR3 length, J gene, V gene, clone size, CDR3 protein, CDR3 DNA. The D gene is left open where the match is weak. The size field is filled for only some rows; it gives once, few, many or a size class.

D: TRBD2; length: 15; J: TRBJ2-2; V: TRBV15; size: .; CDR3: CATSSAGGPAGELFF; DNA: TGTGCCACCAGCAGCGCGGGGGGGCCGGCCGGGGAGCTGTTTTTT
D: .; length: 13; J: TRBJ2-2; V: TRBV28; size: many; CDR3: CASGGANTGELFF; DNA: TGTGCCAGCGGGGGAGCGAACACCGGGGAGCTGTTTTTT
D: .; length: 13; J: TRBJ2-5; V: TRBV30; size: many; CDR3: CAWSQDNQETQYF; DNA: TGTGCCTGGAGTCAGGACAACCAAGAGACCCAGTACTTC
D: TRBD1; length: 15; J: TRBJ2-2; V: TRBV5-1; size: many; CDR3: CASSPMTGDTGELFF; DNA: TGCGCCAGCAGCCCCATGACAGGGGACACCGGGGAGCTGTTTTTT
D: .; length: 15; J: TRBJ2-7; V: TRBV3-1; size: many; CDR3: CASSQEGGARYEQYF; DNA: TGTGCCAGCAGCCAAGAGGGGGGGGCCCGATACGAGCAGTACTTC
D: .; length: 14; J: TRBJ1-2; V: TRBV15; size: many; CDR3: CATSRGQQVYGYTF; DNA: TGTGCCACCAGCAGAGGACAGCAGGTCTATGGCTACACCTTC
D: .; length: 19; J: TRBJ1-6; V: TRBV12-3/TRBV12-4; size: many; CDR3: CASSLRGSHSSSYNSPLHF; DNA: TGTGCCAGCAGTTTACGGGGTTCTCATTCGAGCTCCTATAATTCACCCCTCCACTTT
D: TRBD2; length: 13; J: TRBJ2-7; V: TRBV30; size: few; CDR3: CAWKRGVSYEQYF; DNA: TGTGCCTGGAAGCGGGGCGTCTCCTACGAGCAGTACTTC
D: .; length: 15; J: TRBJ2-2; V: TRBV6-1; size: many; CDR3: CASSATTTNTGELFF; DNA: TGTGCCAGCAGTGCTACAACAACCAACACCGGGGAGCTGTTTTTT
D: .; length: 14; J: TRBJ2-4; V: TRBV20-1; size: few; CDR3: CSAREGQGRHIKYF; DNA: TGCAGTGCTAGAGAGGGTCAGGGTAGGCACATTAAGTACTTC
D: .; length: 14; J: TRBJ2-7; V: TRBV7-2; size: many; CDR3: CASSPTRESYEQYF; DNA: TGTGCCAGCAGCCCCACGCGAGAATCCTACGAGCAGTACTTC
D: .; length: 14; J: TRBJ1-4; V: TRBV6-1; size: .; CDR3: CASSEGDGIEKLFF; DNA: TGTGCCAGCAGTGAAGGCGATGGTATTGAAAAACTGTTTTTT
D: .; length: 18; J: TRBJ1-1; V: TRBV7-8; size: many; CDR3: CASSLSPGPPRMNTEAFF; DNA: TGTGCCAGCAGCTTAAGTCCGGGGCCGCCTAGAATGAACACTGAAGCTTTCTTT
D: .; length: 12; J: TRBJ1-5; V: TRBV15; size: many; CDR3: CATSVGGQPQHF; DNA: TGTGCCACCAGCGTGGGGGGTCAGCCCCAGCATTTT
D: .; length: 19; J: TRBJ1-3; V: TRBV4-1; size: few; CDR3: CASSQQQNRALLTGNTIYF; DNA: TGCGCCAGCAGCCAACAACAAAACAGGGCCCTCTTGACTGGAAACACCATATATTTT
D: .; length: 15; J: TRBJ1-1; V: TRBV6-5; size: many; CDR3: CASSYSNSRDTEAFF; DNA: TGTGCCAGCAGTTACTCGAATAGTAGGGACACTGAAGCTTTCTTT
D: .; length: 16; J: TRBJ1-2; V: TRBV11-2; size: .; CDR3: CASSSLAGRGPSGYTF; DNA: TGTGCCAGCAGCTCACTAGCCGGCAGGGGCCCCAGTGGCTACACCTTC